The T cell receptor beta chain under discussion was sequenced for a study of T cells in Graves' hyperthyroidism and ophthalmopathy. This clonotype appeared many times. RNA transcripts gave rise to amplified TCR beta CDR3 regions. The HTBI primer set served for first-round RT-PCR of the TCR CDR3. One entry per CDR3 protein, called by TCRdb with MiXCR from the multiplex PCR reads. The sample holds approximately 200,000 distinct CDR3 sequences, about 17% seen once. Sequencing used blood. The receptor's source is a man in his forties with Graves' hyperthyroidism.

CDR3 in amino acids: CASNRDRGPNEKLFF. The CDR3 coding sequence is TGTGCCAGCAACAGAGACAGGGGCCCTAATGAAAAACTGTTTTTT. The chain employs TRBV2 and TRBJ1-4; TRBD1 agrees at 8 bases. CDR3 length: 15 residues. V gave up 7 bases and J gave up 3 bases; unmatched junction bases: 7. Germline V gene lookup returns CDR1 SNHLY and CDR2 FYNNEI.